This record looks at one TCR beta chain sequence and its context. Its antigen is undetermined. When sampled, the donors appeared nominally healthy, though they likely had unrecorded immune exposures. The PCR ran on 60 Vbeta and 13 Jbeta primers. Clones were read by immunoSEQ multiplex PCR, and TCRdb kept only the in-frame ones, dropping some. Of more than 90,000 clones detected, approximately 89% appear once; the ten largest clones hold about 3.6%. These data belong to a study of cytomegalovirus exposure and HLA in healthy donors. Study-level results: Overall, about 160 TCR beta chains were annotated as cytomegalovirus-associated. With later analysis, a missense DCLRE1C variant became linked to TCR beta V- and J-gene trimming.

The CDR3 consists of 15 residues. The germline V gene encodes CDR1 SGHRS and CDR2 YFSETQ. V was clipped by 0 bases and J by 2 bases, with 9 bases between them. Sequencing input: PBMCs. The TCR originated in a man between 25 and 39 years old in good health and CMV-seronegative. The V gene is TRBV5-1, the J gene TRBJ1-5, with D tentatively TRBD1 (5 bases). The DNA of the CDR3 is TGCGCCAGCAGCTTGGGCGGGGCTGGCAATCAGCCCCAGCATTTT. Translated, it gives CASSLGGAGNQPQHF.